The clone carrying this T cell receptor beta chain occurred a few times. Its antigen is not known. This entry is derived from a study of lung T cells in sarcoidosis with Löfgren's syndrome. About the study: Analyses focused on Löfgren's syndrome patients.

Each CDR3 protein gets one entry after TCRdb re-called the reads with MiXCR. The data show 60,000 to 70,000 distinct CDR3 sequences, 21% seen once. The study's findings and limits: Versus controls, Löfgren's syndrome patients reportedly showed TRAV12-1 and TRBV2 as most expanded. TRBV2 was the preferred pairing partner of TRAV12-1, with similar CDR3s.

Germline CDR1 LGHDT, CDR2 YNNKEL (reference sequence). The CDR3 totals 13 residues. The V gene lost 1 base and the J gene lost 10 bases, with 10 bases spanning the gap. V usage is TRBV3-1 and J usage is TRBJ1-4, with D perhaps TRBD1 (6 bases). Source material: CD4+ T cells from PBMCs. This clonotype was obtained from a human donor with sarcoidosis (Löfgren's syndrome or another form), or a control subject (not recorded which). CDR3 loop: CASSQVRGGKLFF. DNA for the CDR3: TGTGCCAGCAGCCAAGTAAGGGGGGGAAAACTGTTTTTT.